One sample yielded the 9 T cell receptor beta chains listed below, sequenced in a study of shared clonotypes between healthy human individuals (dated by TCRdb to 2018 to 2021). Library construction relied on the immunoSEQ multiplex PCR assay. TCRdb re-hosts the immuneACCESS table, in-frame sequences only. Its copies lack some clones; in the studies checked, an unresolved V gene accounts for under half of them, and the cause for the rest is not known. The sample table records approximately 2,200,000 clones; roughly 91% of these occur just once. The ten largest make up approximately 1.7% of the sample. CD8 naive samples were obtained by positive selection for CCR7 among CD45RO-negative cells, yielding a CD45RA+CCR7+ population from which TemRA cells were excluded. Material for sequencing was naive CD8+ T cells from PBMCs. The cell subset or site label on this specimen signifies: CD45RA+CCR7+. These receptor sequences come from a man younger than 35 in good health. Some clones in this sample may be carry-over from other donors' samples.

CDR3 protein: CASSAGQGHGYGYTF. Here the CDR3 DNA reads TGTGCCAGCAGCGCGGGACAGGGGCATGGGTATGGCTACACCTTC. V usage is TRBV4-2 and J usage is TRBJ1-2, with 10 bases matching TRBD1. J gave up 5 bases and V 5 bases, and 8 bases lay outside the gene matches. There are 15 residues in the CDR3. The germline V gene encodes CDR1 LGHNA and CDR2 YNFKEQ.

V and J are TRBV4-1 and TRBJ2-1; no definite D call. Germline CDR1 and CDR2: MGHRA and YSYEKL. The V end lost 2 bases, the J end lost 4 bases, and 6 bases lay between the germline ends. The length of the CDR3 is 13 residues. CDR3 amino acids: CASSQHKYNEQFF. The CDR3 DNA sequence: TGCGCCAGCAGCCAACACAAGTACAATGAGCAGTTCTTC.

The genes are TRBV28 and TRBJ1-2; TRBD1 matches at 7 bases. CDR1 is MDHEN and CDR2 is SYDVKM in the germline V gene. Trimming cost V 4 bases and J 4 bases; bases outside gene matches: 3. This CDR3 is built from 13 residues. The CDR3 loop reads CASSSDRSYGYTF. The CDR3 DNA sequence: TGTGCCAGCAGTTCGGACAGGTCCTATGGCTACACCTTC.

The chain combines TRBV10-2 with TRBJ1-1, with 8 bases matching TRBD1. The J segment lost 5 bases and the V segment lost 1 base, leaving 3 bases of the junction unmatched. This CDR3 contains 14 residues. Germline V gene lookup returns CDR1 WSHSY and CDR2 SAAADI. The DNA for the CDR3 is TGCGCCAGCAGTGAGTGGGACAGGAGGACTGAAGCTTTCTTT. Translated: CASSEWDRRTEAFF.

The rearrangement links TRBV7-9 to TRBJ2-7; 10 bases are a match to TRBD1. Germline CDR1 SEHNR, CDR2 FQNEAQ (reference sequence). Trimming cost V 5 bases and J 0 bases; bases outside gene matches: 4. This CDR3 has 15 amino acids. Here the CDR3 DNA reads TGTGCCAGCAGCAACCGGGACAGGGGCTCCTACGAGCAGTACTTC. Amino acids: CASSNRDRGSYEQYF.

The rearrangement uses TRBV29-1 and TRBJ2-7; TRBD1 agrees at 8 bases. There are 15 residues in the CDR3. After removal of 4 bases from V and 2 bases from J, the junction contained 10 bases not matched to a gene. CDR1 and CDR2 from the germline V gene are SQVTM and ANQGSEA. The CDR3 loop reads CSVGIMTGVAYEQYF. The CDR3 coding sequence is TGCAGCGTTGGGATCATGACAGGGGTAGCCTACGAGCAGTACTTC.

The chain combines TRBV7-9 with TRBJ2-7; D ambiguous. The CDR3 length is 12 residues. CDR1 is SEHNR, CDR2 FQNEAQ, per germline (reference sequence). Trimming removed 8 bases from V and 0 bases from J, with 8 bases in between. The CDR3 here is CASAVSSYEQYF. CDR3 sequence (DNA): TGTGCCAGCGCTGTTAGCTCCTACGAGCAGTACTTC.

The count of this clone is one. The rearrangement links TRBV7-9 to TRBJ2-3; D remains unclear. The length of the CDR3 is 11 residues. Trimming took off 10 bases at V and 7 bases at J, with 12 bases between the two ends. Germline V CDR1 and CDR2: SEHNR, FQNEAQ (reference sequence). The CDR3 region is CATSAPNTQYF. CDR3 bases: TGTGCCACCTCCGCCCCAAATACGCAGTATTTT.

The DNA for the CDR3 is TGTGCCAGCTCAGACCACGTGGGTGCCGGGGAGACCCAGTACTTC. Amino acid sequence: CASSDHVGAGETQYF. The chain has TRBV18 and TRBJ2-5, with D hard to call. The CDR3 is 15 amino acids. V lost 5 bases, J lost 5 bases, and 18 bases lay in between. CDR1 is KGHSH and CDR2 is LQKENI in the germline V gene. Supplemented by reference TRBV18 and TRBJ2-5, the full variable domain reads NAGVMQNPRHLVRRRGQEARLRCSPMKGHSHVYWYRQLPEEGLKFMVYLQKENIIDESGMPKERFSAEFPKEGPSILRIQQVVRGDSAAYFCASSDHVGAGETQYFGPGTRLLVL.